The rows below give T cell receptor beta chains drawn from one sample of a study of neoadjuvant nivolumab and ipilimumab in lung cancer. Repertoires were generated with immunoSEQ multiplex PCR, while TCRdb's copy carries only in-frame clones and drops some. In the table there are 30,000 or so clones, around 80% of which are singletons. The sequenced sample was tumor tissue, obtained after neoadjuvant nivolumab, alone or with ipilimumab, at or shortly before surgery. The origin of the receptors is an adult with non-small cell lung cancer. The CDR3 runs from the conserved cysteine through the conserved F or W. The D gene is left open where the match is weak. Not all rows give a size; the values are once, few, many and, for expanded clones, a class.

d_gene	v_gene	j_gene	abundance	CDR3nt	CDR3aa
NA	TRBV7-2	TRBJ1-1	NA	TGTGCCAGCAGCTTAGAATATCGAGCTTTCTTT	CASSLEYRAFF
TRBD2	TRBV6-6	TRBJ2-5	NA	TGTGCCAGCAGCCGACTAGCGGGAGGGATGGAGACCCAGTACTTC	CASSRLAGGMETQYF
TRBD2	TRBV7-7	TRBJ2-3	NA	TGTGCTAGCAGCTTGGGGCGGGGGAGCACAGATACGCAGTATTTT	CASSLGRGSTDTQYF
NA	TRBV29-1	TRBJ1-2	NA	TGCAGCGTTTACATAGGGGGAGTACGGGGCTACACCTTC	CSVYIGGVRGYTF
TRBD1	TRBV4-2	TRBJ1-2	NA	TGTGCCAGCAGCCAAGAAGGGGGCGCGATGAACTATGGCTACACCTTC	CASSQEGGAMNYGYTF
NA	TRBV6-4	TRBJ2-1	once	TGTGCCAGCAGTGACGCAGGCCTGCAAGGTTCTGAGCAGTTCTTC	CASSDAGLQGSEQFF
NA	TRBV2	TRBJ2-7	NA	TGTGCCAGCAGTGAAGCTCTTATAAAGGGAGAGCAGTACTTC	CASSEALIKGEQYF
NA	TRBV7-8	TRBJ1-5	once	TGTGCCAGCAGCTTAGGAGGGGGGGATCAGCCCCAGCATTTT	CASSLGGGDQPQHF
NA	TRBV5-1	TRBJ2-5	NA	TGCGCCAGCAGCTCCGAGTCCAGGGGAGAGACCCAGTACTTC	CASSSESRGETQYF
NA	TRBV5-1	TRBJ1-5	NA	TGCGCCAGCAGAATCTATTCCTGGACAGATTACAATCAGCCCCAGCATTTT	CASRIYSWTDYNQPQHF
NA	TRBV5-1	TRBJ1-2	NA	TGCGCCAGCAGCGAGGAATTCTATGGCTACACCTTC	CASSEEFYGYTF
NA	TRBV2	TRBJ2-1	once	TGTGCCAGCAGTACTAGTGCCGAGCAGTTCTTC	CASSTSAEQFF
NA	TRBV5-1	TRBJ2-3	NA	TGCGCCAGCAGCTATGCGGCGGTGGGGGGGCGGACAGATACGCAGTATTTT	CASSYAAVGGRTDTQYF
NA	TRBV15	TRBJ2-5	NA	TGTGCCACCACACGCCGAGGAGAGACCCAGTACTTC	CATTRRGETQYF
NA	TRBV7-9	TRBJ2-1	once	TGTGCCAGCAAGTGGTGGCCAAGCGCCATCTACAATGAGCAGTTCTTC	CASKWWPSAIYNEQFF
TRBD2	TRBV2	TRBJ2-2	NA	TGTGCCAGCAGCCGCGCTCCTGCGGGAGGACGCACCGGGGAGCTGTTTTTT	CASSRAPAGGRTGELFF
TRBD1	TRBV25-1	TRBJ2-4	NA	TGTGCCAGCAGTTCCCGGAAGCGGGACAGGGACGCGTACTTC	CASSSRKRDRDAYF
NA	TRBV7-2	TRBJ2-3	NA	TGTGCCAGCGCGGCTAGGGGTGCGGGCACAGATACGCAGTATTTT	CASAARGAGTDTQYF
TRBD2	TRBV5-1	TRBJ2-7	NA	TGCGCCAGCAGCTTGGAAGGGACTAGCGTAAACGAGCAGTACTTC	CASSLEGTSVNEQYF
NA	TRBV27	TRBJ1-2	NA	TGTGCCAGCAGTTTGATGCCTAACTATGGCTACACCTTC	CASSLMPNYGYTF
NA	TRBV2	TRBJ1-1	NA	TGTGCCAGCAGTGAAGGGCACACTGAAGCTTTCTTT	CASSEGHTEAFF
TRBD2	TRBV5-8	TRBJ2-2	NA	TGTGCCAGCCATCGGGAGCGGGGGCACACCGGGGAGCTGTTTTTT	CASHRERGHTGELFF
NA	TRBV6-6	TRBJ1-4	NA	TGTGCCAGCAGTTACAATACAGGTCACGAAAAACTGTTTTTT	CASSYNTGHEKLFF
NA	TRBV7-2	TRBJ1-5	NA	TGTGCCAGCAGCCGGGATCAGCCCCAGCATTTT	CASSRDQPQHF
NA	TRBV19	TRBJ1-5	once	TGTGCCAGTAGTATAGCGATTCAGCCCCAGCATTTT	CASSIAIQPQHF
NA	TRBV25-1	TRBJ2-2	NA	TGTGCCAGCACAAAGGCTTTGGGCACCGGGGAGCTGTTTTTT	CASTKALGTGELFF
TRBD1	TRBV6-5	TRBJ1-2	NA	TGTGCCAGCAGTTACCCGGCAGGGGGATCCTATGGCTACACCTTC	CASSYPAGGSYGYTF
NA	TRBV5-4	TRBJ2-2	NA	TGTGCCAGCAGCCCCCAGAGGCAGCCTCGACCACCGAACACCGGGGAGCTGTTTTTT	CASSPQRQPRPPNTGELFF
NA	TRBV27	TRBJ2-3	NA	TGTGCCAGCAGTTTGGTTGCTAGCGGCACAGATACGCAGTATTTT	CASSLVASGTDTQYF
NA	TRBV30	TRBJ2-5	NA	TGTGCCTGGGGCCAAGAGACCCAGTACTTC	CAWGQETQYF
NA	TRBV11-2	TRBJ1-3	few	TGTGCCAGCAGCTTAACCACAGGGTCTGGAAACACCATATATTTT	CASSLTTGSGNTIYF
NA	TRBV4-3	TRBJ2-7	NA	TGCGCCAGCAGCCCGGGACCTTACGAGCAGTACTTC	CASSPGPYEQYF
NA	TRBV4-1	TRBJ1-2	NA	TGCGCCAGCAGCCACGCCGTAGGGGTAGTGGCCACAGGGAGGCCTAACTATGGCTACACCTTC	CASSHAVGVVATGRPNYGYTF
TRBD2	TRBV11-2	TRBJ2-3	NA	TGTGCCAGCAGTATTAGCGGGGGGATGACAGATACGCAGTATTTT	CASSISGGMTDTQYF
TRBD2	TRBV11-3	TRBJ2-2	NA	TGTGCCAGCAGCTTCTCTAGCGGGGCCCGTACCGGGGAGCTGTTTTTT	CASSFSSGARTGELFF
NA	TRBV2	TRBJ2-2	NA	TGTGCCAGCAGTAGAACAGGGTCCCGGAACACCGGGGAGCTGTTTTTT	CASSRTGSRNTGELFF
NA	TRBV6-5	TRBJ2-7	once	TGTGCCAGCAGTCCACGGACAGACTCCTACGAGCAGTACTTC	CASSPRTDSYEQYF
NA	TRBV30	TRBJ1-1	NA	TGTGCCTGGAGTGTCCTTGGGAAACGGACTGAAGCTTTCTTT	CAWSVLGKRTEAFF
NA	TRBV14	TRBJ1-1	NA	TGTGCCAGCAGTTGGGACTCAGCGATCACTGAAGCTTTCTTT	CASSWDSAITEAFF
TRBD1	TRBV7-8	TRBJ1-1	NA	TGTGCCGGCAGCTTAGCCGCAGGGGGCTATGGGAACACTGAAGCTTTCTTT	CAGSLAAGGYGNTEAFF
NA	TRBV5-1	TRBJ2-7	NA	TGCGCCAGCAGCTTGTCCGGACAGCTCTACGAGCAGTACTTC	CASSLSGQLYEQYF
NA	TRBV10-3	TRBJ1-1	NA	TGTGCCATCAGTGAGAGGGAGACTGAAGCTTTCTTT	CAISERETEAFF
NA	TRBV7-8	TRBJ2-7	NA	TGTGCCAGCAGCTTAGAGGGGAACTACGAGCAGTACTTC	CASSLEGNYEQYF
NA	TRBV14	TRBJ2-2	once	TGTGCCAGCAGCCTTCGGACAGACCTAAACACCGGGGAGCTGTTTTTT	CASSLRTDLNTGELFF